The 10 T cell receptor beta chains below all came from one sample that was sequenced in a study of CD8 T cells in Susac syndrome. RNA, at about 0.45 to 1 ug, was reverse transcribed with random hexamers. TCRdb reprocessed the immunoSEQ multiplex PCR reads with MiXCR, giving one entry per CDR3 protein. The sample contains tens of thousands of distinct CDR3 sequences, around 90% of which appear only once. The specimen sequenced was CD8+ T cells from PBMCs. The receptor set was obtained from a human donor in good health.

This clonotype was counted once. J is TRBJ2-7 and V is TRBV7-9; D is possibly TRBD1 or TRBD2 (5 bases each). From germline, CDR1 is SEHNR and CDR2 FQNEAQ (reference sequence). V was cut by 2 bases and J by 0 bases, with 11 bases left in between. The CDR3 loop spans 15 amino acids. DNA for the CDR3: TGTGCCAGCAGCTTATTGGGGACGGACTCCTACGAGCAGTACTTC. This encodes CASSLLGTDSYEQYF.

The chain has TRBV15 and TRBJ2-1; D remains unclear. Germline values: CDR1 LNHNV, CDR2 YYDKDF (reference sequence). Trimming left V 1 base short and J 8 bases short, with 6 bases between. The CDR3 covers 12 residues. The CDR3 spells CATSRVADEQFF. The CDR3 nucleotides read TGTGCCACCAGCAGAGTAGCCGATGAGCAGTTCTTC.

This clonotype was counted a single time. This chain uses TRBV5-6 with TRBJ1-1; D unresolved. The germline gives CDR1 SGHDT, CDR2 YYEEEE. This CDR3 spans 13 amino acids. V lost 5 bases and J lost 5, with 13 bases in between. In nucleotides, the CDR3 is TGTGCCAGCAGTTATGGAGTGGAGACTGAAGCTTTCTTT. It specifies CASSYGVETEAFF.

This clonotype came up once. J is TRBJ2-3 and V is TRBV10-3; D is unresolved. V shed 10 bases and J shed 0 bases, with 17 bases lying between them. This CDR3 has 15 residues. Germline CDR1 reads ENHRY; CDR2 reads SYGVKD. CDR3 nucleotide sequence: TGTGCCACCGCCGGACCATCCGCGAGCACAGATACGCAGTATTTT. Translating gives CATAGPSASTDTQYF.

The chain has TRBV4-3 and TRBJ2-7, with 10 bases lining up with TRBD1. The germline V gene has CDR1 LGHNA and CDR2 YSLEER. The CDR3 has 16 amino acids. V dropped 1 base and J dropped 3; count of bases not matched to a gene: 6. CDR3: CASSQGGTGVFYEQYF. The CDR3 nucleotides are TGCGCCAGCAGCCAAGGAGGGACAGGGGTATTCTACGAGCAGTACTTC.

The sample holds one count of this clonotype. V and J are TRBV12-3 or TRBV12-4 and TRBJ2-2; a possible D gene is TRBD2 (6 bases). The CDR3 is 15 amino acids. Deletions cut 3 bases from V and 3 bases from J, with 11 bases between. The CDR3 sequence: CASSFRRAYTGELFF. As DNA, the CDR3 is TGTGCCAGCAGTTTTAGGAGGGCCTACACCGGGGAGCTGTTTTTT.

The V gene is TRBV20-1, the J gene TRBJ2-7, with a possible D match to TRBD2 (5 bases). The CDR3 is 13 residues long. Trimming stripped 3 bases from V and 2 bases from J, with 11 bases between. Per the germline V gene, CDR1 is DFQATT and CDR2 is SNEGSKA (reference sequence). CDR3 sequence reads: CSASEGSPYEQYF. In DNA, the CDR3 is TGCAGTGCTAGTGAGGGATCTCCCTACGAGCAGTACTTC.

J is TRBJ2-7 and V is TRBV12-3 or TRBV12-4, with a possible D match to TRBD1 (7 bases). CDR3 length equals 15 residues. Between the trimmed V and J ends, which lost 5 bases and 2 bases, there was a span of 16 bases. The CDR3 loop reads CASSHARRGPYEQYF. The CDR3 region has the DNA TGTGCCAGCAGTCACGCGAGGAGGGGGCCCTACGAGCAGTACTTC.

The chain joins TRBV2 to TRBJ2-7, with 7 bases matching TRBD2. The length of the CDR3 is 13 residues. The V and J ends lost 7 bases and 4 bases, in that order; junction bases with no gene match: 7. From germline, CDR1 is SNHLY and CDR2 FYNNEI. This CDR3 is CASIGLGRYEQYF. CDR3 in DNA: TGTGCCAGCATAGGACTAGGACGGTACGAGCAGTACTTC. The complete variable domain, with remaining parts taken from reference TRBV2 and TRBJ2-7, reads EPEVTQTPSHQVTQMGQEVILRCVPISNHLYFYWYRQILGQKVEFLVSFYNNEISEKSEIFDDQFSVERPDGSNFTLKIRSTKLEDSAMYFCASIGLGRYEQYFGPGTRLTVT.

This rearrangement joins TRBV5-1 to TRBJ1-4; 7 nucleotides agree with TRBD1. Germline trimming cut 4 bases from V and 3 bases from J; bases unmatched to any gene: 9. Germline V gene sequence: CDR1 SGHRS, CDR2 YFSETQ. There are 16 residues in the CDR3. In nucleotides, the CDR3 is TGCGCCAGCAGCCCAACAGGGGTCAGGGCTAATGAAAAACTGTTTTTT. Translation gives CASSPTGVRANEKLFF.